The 31 T cell receptor beta chains given below trace back to one sample, sequenced in a study of blood T cell repertoires in COVID-19. Sequenced by immunoSEQ multiplex PCR; TCRdb stores in-frame clones only, minus some. The data hold tens of thousands of clones, with 65% to 85% observed a single time. The sample was peripheral blood. The source is an older man with active or convalescent COVID-19.

The rearrangement uses TRBV4-2 and TRBJ1-2; D is perhaps TRBD1 (6 bases). The V end was cut by 3 bases, the J end by 5 bases, with 16 bases between. CDR3 length: 15 amino acids. Germline CDR1 reads LGHNA; CDR2 reads YNFKEQ. The CDR3, as DNA: TGTGCCAGCAGCCATACAGGGTCCGTTGAGTATGGCTACACCTTC. Protein product: CASSHTGSVEYGYTF.

The gene calls are TRBV19 and TRBJ1-3; TRBD1 matches at 7 bases. Germline trimming cut 6 bases from V and 0 bases from J; bases unmatched to any gene: 5. Germline V CDR1 and CDR2: LNHDA, SQIVND (reference sequence). This CDR3 is built from 15 residues. In DNA form, the CDR3 reads TGTGCCAGTAGGCCGACAGGGTTCTCTGGAAACACCATATATTTT. Protein sequence: CASRPTGFSGNTIYF.

The chain uses TRBV5-1 and TRBJ1-2; 7 nucleotides line up with TRBD1. The germline gives CDR1 SGHRS, CDR2 YFSETQ. V gave up 0 bases and J gave up 5 bases; unmatched junction bases: 7. This CDR3 is 15 amino acids long. CDR3 loop: CASSLEQGGTYGYTF. The CDR3 nucleotides are TGCGCCAGCAGCTTGGAGCAGGGGGGAACTTATGGCTACACCTTC.

The chain uses TRBV10-3 and TRBJ2-1; D remains unclear. Per the germline V gene, CDR1 is ENHRY and CDR2 is SYGVKD. V was shortened by 8 bases and J by 5 bases, with 16 bases between the two germline ends. The CDR3 spans 14 residues. This CDR3 is CAIRGAIPDNEQFF. Here the CDR3 DNA reads TGTGCCATCCGCGGTGCAATCCCCGACAATGAGCAGTTCTTC.

This sequence joins TRBV2 and TRBJ2-1; D is perhaps TRBD1 (5 bases). Trimming cost V 6 bases and J 10 bases, with 13 bases left between them. Germline-derived CDR1 and CDR2 are SNHLY and FYNNEI. This CDR3 has 12 amino acids. For the CDR3, the DNA is TGTGCCAGCAGCCAAGACAGAAGGGAGCAGTTCTTC. Translation: CASSQDRREQFF. The complete variable domain, with remaining parts taken from reference TRBV2 and TRBJ2-1, reads EPEVTQTPSHQVTQMGQEVILRCVPISNHLYFYWYRQILGQKVEFLVSFYNNEISEKSEIFDDQFSVERPDGSNFTLKIRSTKLEDSAMYFCASSQDRREQFFGPGTRLTVL.

CDR3 amino acids: CASSGSRGYNEQFF. CDR3 DNA sequence: TGCGCCAGCAGTGGGTCGCGCGGATACAATGAGCAGTTCTTC. V gene TRBV10-1 combines with J gene TRBJ2-1; D is undetermined. Germline lookup yields CDR1 WNHNN and CDR2 SYGVQD (reference sequence). V was shortened by 4 bases and J by 4 bases, with 11 bases between the two germline ends. The CDR3 has 14 amino acids.

V is TRBV5-4 and J is TRBJ2-7; 8 bases match TRBD2. Germline V lookup: CDR1 SGHNT, CDR2 YYREEE (reference sequence). The V and J ends lost 1 base and 7 bases, in that order; junction bases with no gene match: 13. There are 16 residues in the CDR3. The CDR3 spells CASSLSGTSKVREQYF. In DNA form, the CDR3 reads TGTGCCAGCAGCTTGTCCGGGACTAGTAAGGTACGGGAGCAGTACTTC. Combining the CDR3 with reference TRBV5-4 and TRBJ2-7 gives the whole variable domain ETGVTQSPTHLIKTRGQQVTLRCSSQSGHNTVSWYQQALGQGPQFIFQYYREEENGRGNFPPRFSGLQFPNYSSELNVNALELDDSALYLCASSLSGTSKVREQYFGPGTRLTVT.

Only a few counts were recorded for this clone. The V gene is TRBV6-5, the J gene TRBJ1-1; TRBD1 matches at 8 bases. The V and J ends lost 7 bases and 5 bases, in that order; junction bases with no gene match: 9. Per the germline V gene, CDR1 is MNHEY and CDR2 is SVGAGI. The CDR3 runs to 14 residues. CDR3 in DNA: TGTGCCAGCACTCCGGACAGGGCGAGAACTGAAGCTTTCTTT. It codes for CASTPDRARTEAFF.

This chain joins TRBV5-1 and TRBJ2-7, with D perhaps matching TRBD2 (6 bases). The germline CDR1 and CDR2 sequences are SGHRS and YFSETQ. The germline V and J ends were trimmed by 2 bases and 7 bases, with 16 bases remaining between them. CDR3 length: 14 amino acids. The CDR3, as DNA: TGCGCCAGCAGCTTTTGGGCAAACCGGGGGGAGCAGTACTTC. This translates into CASSFWANRGEQYF. The variable domain in full, with the rest retrieved from reference TRBV5-1 and TRBJ2-7, is KAGVTQTPRYLIKTRGQQVTLSCSPISGHRSVSWYQQTPGQGLQFLFEYFSETQRNKGNFPGRFSGRQFSNSRSEMNVSTLELGDSALYLCASSFWANRGEQYFGPGTRLTVT.

The chain couples TRBV18 to TRBJ1-5; 10 positions agree with TRBD1. Trimming at V came to 3 bases and at J to 5 bases, leaving 7 bases not matched to a gene. The CDR3 runs 16 residues. The germline gives CDR1 KGHSH, CDR2 LQKENI. CDR3 coding DNA: TGTGCCAGCTCACCCGGGACAGGGGCTCAGGATCAGCCCCAGCATTTT. This encodes CASSPGTGAQDQPQHF.

The V gene is TRBV10-2, the J gene TRBJ2-5; D is unresolved. The CDR3 spans 13 residues. Germline V CDR1 and CDR2: WSHSY, SAAADI. Deletions cut 4 bases from V and 4 bases from J, with 10 bases between. Here the CDR3 reads CASSGFRSETQYF. The CDR3 nucleotides read TGCGCCAGCAGTGGGTTTAGATCAGAGACCCAGTACTTC.

The chain joins TRBV7-3 to TRBJ2-2, with TRBD1 matching 8 bases. Germline CDR1 is SGHTA and CDR2 is FQGTGA. This CDR3 contains 13 residues. J lost 7 bases, V lost 2 bases, and 0 bases had no gene match. The CDR3 DNA is TGTGCCAGCAGCTTAGGGACAGGCGGGGAGCTGTTTTTT. Its translation: CASSLGTGGELFF.

The genes are TRBV5-4 and TRBJ1-1; TRBD1 is a possible D gene (6 bases). Germline CDR1 and CDR2: SGHNT and YYREEE (reference sequence). This CDR3 region has 15 residues. The V end was cut by 3 bases, the J end by 4 bases, with 16 bases between. The CDR3 region is CASSSYTGGLTEAFF. The CDR3 DNA reads as TGTGCCAGCAGCTCCTATACGGGGGGCCTCACTGAAGCTTTCTTT.

The chain uses TRBV18 and TRBJ1-2, with 8 bases fitting TRBD1. From germline, CDR1 is KGHSH and CDR2 LQKENI. Trimming cost V 1 base and J 5 bases; bases outside gene matches: 6. The CDR3 spans 15 residues. CDR3 sequence: CASSPRTGLGYGYTF. For the CDR3, the DNA is TGTGCCAGCTCACCACGGACAGGGTTAGGGTATGGCTACACCTTC.

This clone was seen only a few times. The CDR3 spells CATVGSLTDTQYF. The CDR3, as DNA: TGTGCCACCGTGGGCAGCCTCACAGATACGCAGTATTTT. This chain uses TRBV24-1 with TRBJ2-3; the D is unclear. Germline assignment: CDR1 KGHDR and CDR2 SFDVKD. The length of the CDR3 is 13 residues. The V gene lost 9 bases and the J gene lost 2 bases, with 11 bases spanning the gap.

The rearrangement links TRBV27 to TRBJ2-1; 7 bases are shared with TRBD1. There are 16 residues in the CDR3. The germline CDR1 and CDR2 sequences are MNHEY and SMNVEV (reference sequence). V was pared by 2 bases and J by 3 bases, with 7 bases of the junction left unmatched. The CDR3 loop reads CASSLRGPGFYNEQFF. CDR3 DNA sequence: TGTGCCAGCAGTTTAAGGGGGCCTGGTTTCTACAATGAGCAGTTCTTC.

The chain combines TRBV5-6 with TRBJ2-3; unclear D gene. Germline V lookup: CDR1 SGHDT, CDR2 YYEEEE. The CDR3 loop spans 13 amino acids. Trimming took off 0 bases at V and 1 base at J, with 3 bases between the two ends. The CDR3 protein is CASSLAGTDTQYF. The CDR3 DNA sequence: TGTGCCAGCAGCTTGGCGGGCACAGATACGCAGTATTTT.

The rearrangement joins TRBV12-3 or TRBV12-4 to TRBJ1-6; D is uncertain. CDR3 length: 13 amino acids. The V end was cut by 1 base, the J end by 7 bases, with 5 bases between. CDR3 amino acids: CASSLGRNSPLHF. Here the CDR3 DNA reads TGTGCCAGCAGTTTAGGCAGGAATTCACCCCTCCACTTT.

The rearrangement uses TRBV19 and TRBJ1-2; D gene uncertain. There are 12 residues in the CDR3. Germline CDR1 and CDR2: LNHDA and SQIVND (reference sequence). Trimming cost V 4 bases and J 8 bases, with 11 bases left between them. CDR3 sequence (DNA): TGTGCCAGTAGTACCCACGGAGGGGGCTACACCTTC. It codes for CASSTHGGGYTF. Full variable domain (remainder filled in from reference TRBV19 and TRBJ1-2): DGGITQSPKYLFRKEGQNVTLSCEQNLNHDAMYWYRQDPGQGLRLIYYSQIVNDFQKGDIAEGYSVSREKKESFPLTVTSAQKNPTAFYLCASSTHGGGYTFGSGTRLTVV.

This chain joins TRBV29-1 and TRBJ2-7, with D possibly TRBD1 on 5 matching bases. Germline assignment: CDR1 SQVTM and CDR2 ANQGSEA. V gave up 4 bases and J gave up 7 bases, with 17 bases separating them. The CDR3 runs 13 residues. The CDR3 spells CSVVRVEGDEQYF. In nucleotides, the CDR3 is TGCAGCGTTGTTCGGGTCGAAGGGGATGAGCAGTACTTC.

The chain is built from TRBV6-5 and TRBJ1-2; TRBD1 matches at 9 bases. The germline gives CDR1 MNHEY, CDR2 SVGAGI. After removal of 10 bases from V and 6 bases from J, the junction contained 15 bases not matched to a gene. This CDR3 has 15 residues. The CDR3 sequence: CATLTGQGKIHGYTF. The CDR3 region has the DNA TGTGCCACATTGACGGGACAGGGTAAAATACATGGCTACACCTTC.

The rearrangement joins TRBV7-8 to TRBJ2-3, with 9 nucleotides matching TRBD2. The CDR3 totals 16 residues. CDR1 and CDR2 (germline): SGHVS, FQNEAQ. Trimming removed 1 base from V and 4 bases from J; junction bases left unmatched: 6. The CDR3 DNA follows: TGTGCCAGCAGCTTAGAAGTTAGCGGGGGCGCAGATACGCAGTATTTT. It specifies CASSLEVSGGADTQYF.

The CDR3 spells CASGFRGPQPQHF. The CDR3 bases are TGTGCTAGTGGTTTCAGGGGGCCTCAGCCCCAGCATTTT. V usage is TRBV12-5 and J usage is TRBJ1-5, with TRBD1 matching 8 bases. The germline gives CDR1 LGHNT, CDR2 FRNRAP. The CDR3 consists of 13 residues. J gave up 6 bases and V 3 bases, and 1 base lay outside the gene matches.

The chain combines TRBV7-6 with TRBJ2-5; 14 positions agree with TRBD2. Per germline, CDR1 SGHVS and CDR2 FNYEAQ. The V gene end was trimmed by 4 bases and the J gene end by 0 bases; junction bases not matched to a gene: 7. CDR3 length: 18 residues. The CDR3 reads CASSSVGLAGEYQETQYF. In DNA, the CDR3 is TGTGCCAGCAGCTCCGTGGGACTAGCGGGGGAGTACCAAGAGACCCAGTACTTC.

This chain connects TRBV28 to TRBJ2-7; tentatively, D is TRBD1 (6 bases). CDR3 length equals 14 residues. The germline V gene has CDR1 MDHEN and CDR2 SYDVKM. V was pared by 5 bases and J by 0 bases, with 11 bases between. CDR3 region: CASSGAGDSYEQYF. Written as DNA, the CDR3 is TGTGCCAGCAGTGGGGCAGGGGACTCCTACGAGCAGTACTTC.

This clone appeared a few times. CDR3 residues: CASSLVRSSYNEQFF. CDR3 in DNA: TGTGCCAGCAGCTTAGTAAGGAGCTCCTACAATGAGCAGTTCTTC. This chain uses TRBV7-9 with TRBJ2-1; no clear D gene. V gave up 1 base and J gave up 0 bases, with 7 bases separating them. Per the germline V gene, CDR1 is SEHNR and CDR2 is FQNEAQ (reference sequence). The length of the CDR3 is 15 residues.

The rearrangement uses TRBV4-2 and TRBJ1-1; 12 nucleotides agree with TRBD1. The V and J ends lost 3 bases and 4 bases, in that order; junction bases with no gene match: 9. CDR1 and CDR2 from the germline V gene are LGHNA and YNFKEQ. This CDR3 has 17 residues. The CDR3 region is CASSQEGQGASATEAFF. CDR3 coding DNA: TGTGCCAGCAGCCAGGAGGGACAGGGGGCTTCGGCCACTGAAGCTTTCTTT.

This clone was counted between two and nine times. V and J are TRBV30 and TRBJ1-1; no firm D call. Trimming stripped 0 bases from V and 5 bases from J, with 13 bases between. The CDR3 has 14 residues. Germline V gene sequence: CDR1 GTSNPN, CDR2 SVGIG (reference sequence). The CDR3 reads CAWSVLVGVTEAFF. Written as DNA, the CDR3 is TGTGCCTGGAGTGTTTTAGTCGGGGTGACTGAAGCTTTCTTT.

The V call is TRBV3-1 (or the pseudogene TRBV3-2), the J call TRBJ2-3; TRBD2 agrees at 14 bases. This CDR3 region has 17 residues. Losses at the gene ends were 5 bases for V and 4 bases for J; bases not matched to a gene: 8. Germline CDR1 is LGHDT and CDR2 is YNNKEL (reference sequence). The CDR3 nucleotides are TGTGCCAGCAGCGTGACTAGCGGGGGGGCCAGGGCAGATACGCAGTATTTT. This sequence encodes CASSVTSGGARADTQYF.

V and J are TRBV2 and TRBJ2-1, with 8 bases lining up with TRBD1. J was trimmed by 2 bases and V by 4 bases; bases with no gene match: 4. CDR1 and CDR2 from the germline V gene are SNHLY and FYNNEI. The CDR3 sequence is 15 residues long. DNA of the CDR3: TGTGCCAGCAGTGTGGACAGGGCCCCCTACAATGAGCAGTTCTTC. This gives the protein CASSVDRAPYNEQFF.

V and J are TRBV30 and TRBJ2-3; TRBD1 matches 11 bases. V dropped 6 bases and J dropped 5; count of bases not matched to a gene: 7. Looked up from germline, CDR1 is GTSNPN and CDR2 is SVGIG (reference sequence). This CDR3 is built from 14 residues. In nucleotides, the CDR3 is TGTGCCTGTTACGAGGGACAGGGGGTAGATACGCAGTATTTT. This sequence encodes CACYEGQGVDTQYF.